One and the same sample provided the 15 T cell receptor beta chains below, sequenced in a study of T cell repertoires in cytomegalovirus infection. From the reads, TCRdb called clonotypes with MiXCR, one entry per CDR3 protein. This sample yields 200,000 to 300,000 distinct CDR3 sequences, of which roughly 10% are seen a single time; around 16% belongs to the top ten. The sequencing input was PBMCs. Source of these receptors: a human donor in good health (CMV status not recorded). Some clones in this sample may be carry-over from other donors' samples.

The genes are TRBV7-6 and TRBJ1-5; D remains unclear. Germline CDR1 and CDR2: SGHVS and FNYEAQ. The ends were cut back, 2 bases at V and 7 bases at J, with 12 bases in the middle. The CDR3 is made up of 14 amino acids. CDR3 protein: CASSLKMEGQPQHF. The CDR3 DNA follows: TGTGCCAGCAGCTTAAAGATGGAAGGGCAGCCCCAGCATTTT.

This clonotype was observed a few times. This chain links TRBV28 with TRBJ1-5, with a possible D match to TRBD1 (6 bases). With 3 bases removed from V and 1 base from J, the gap between germline ends came to 13 bases. Germline loops: CDR1 MDHEN, CDR2 SYDVKM. This CDR3 has 16 residues. The CDR3 sequence: CASSLRGVRSNQPQHF. The CDR3 nucleotides are TGTGCCAGCAGTTTGAGGGGGGTTAGGAGCAATCAGCCCCAGCATTTT.

This clonotype showed up many times. The V call is TRBV19, the J call TRBJ2-2; D remains unclear. The V and J ends lost 6 bases and 1 base respectively, with 9 bases between them. Germline CDR1 is LNHDA and CDR2 is SQIVND (reference sequence). The CDR3 is 14 amino acids. CDR3 DNA sequence: TGTGCCAGTAGCCGACAAGGGAACACCGGGGAGCTGTTTTTT. Protein sequence: CASSRQGNTGELFF.

This clonotype showed up many times. The CDR3 region is CASSLGYRVDTEAFF. Written as DNA, the CDR3 is TGTGCCAGCAGCTTAGGGTACAGGGTGGACACTGAAGCTTTCTTT. The chain links TRBV7-2 to TRBJ1-1, with TRBD1 as a possible D gene (6 bases). Germline V gene lookup returns CDR1 SGHTA and CDR2 FQGNSA. The CDR3 totals 15 residues. Trimming pared 1 base from V and 3 bases from J, leaving 12 bases between.

This clonotype was detected many times. The V call is TRBV11-2, the J call TRBJ1-4, with D maybe TRBD1 (5 bases). Germline V gene data show CDR1 as SGHAT and CDR2 as FQNNGV. Trimming removed 1 base from V and 4 bases from J, with 10 bases in between. The CDR3 runs 15 residues. As DNA, the CDR3 is TGTGCCAGCAGCTTAGGGGCAGGGATTAATGAAAAACTGTTTTTT. Translated: CASSLGAGINEKLFF.

This clonotype was seen ten or more times. The V and J genes are TRBV7-2 and TRBJ2-7, with 10 bases that match TRBD1. CDR1 and CDR2 from the germline V gene are SGHTA and FQGNSA. This CDR3 has 15 residues. V was pared by 6 bases and J by 0 bases, with 5 bases of the junction left unmatched. In DNA form, the CDR3 reads TGTGCCAGCAGTCACCGGACAGGGGGCTCCTACGAGCAGTACTTC. Translation: CASSHRTGGSYEQYF.

This clonotype was found a few times. The rearrangement joins TRBV28 to TRBJ2-1; 7 nucleotides line up with TRBD1. With V trimmed by 5 bases and J by 14 bases, 12 bases remained unmatched. Germline lookup yields CDR1 MDHEN and CDR2 SYDVKM. CDR3 size: 13 residues. This chain's CDR3 is CASSPGQAPVKFF. CDR3 nucleotides: TGTGCCAGCAGTCCCGGACAGGCCCCGGTGAAGTTCTTC. Using reference TRBV28 and TRBJ2-1 for the parts outside the CDR3, the full variable domain is DVKVTQSSRYLVKRTGEKVFLECVQDMDHENMFWYRQDPGLGLRLIYFSYDVKMKEKGDIPEGYSVSREKKERFSLILESASTNQTSMYLCASSPGQAPVKFFGPGTRLTVL.

Concerning this clonotype itself: This may be a read error, as it is one base from a much larger clone. The chain recombines TRBV12-3 or TRBV12-4 with TRBJ1-2; D is possibly TRBD1 (5 bases). Between the trimmed V and J ends, which lost 8 bases and 4 bases, there was a span of 17 bases. This CDR3 contains 14 residues. CDR3 amino acids: CASCRQPLGYGYTF. In DNA form, the CDR3 reads TGTGCCAGCTGTAGACAGCCCCTAGGCTATGGCTACACCTTC.

This clonotype appeared many times. The J gene is TRBJ2-1, the V gene TRBV7-2; 15 nucleotides align to TRBD2. Germline V gene lookup returns CDR1 SGHTA and CDR2 FQGNSA. The V segment lost 5 bases and the J segment 9 bases; nucleotides outside the gene matches: 5. This CDR3 has 15 amino acids. Here the CDR3 DNA reads TGTGCCAGCAGCAGGACTAGCGGGAGGGCCACTGAGCAGTTCTTC. It codes for CASSRTSGRATEQFF.

The chain joins TRBV15 to TRBJ2-7; D unclear. CDR3 length: 13 residues. The germline V and J ends were trimmed by 0 bases and 6 bases, with 9 bases remaining between them. Germline V lookup: CDR1 LNHNV, CDR2 YYDKDF (reference sequence). Here the CDR3 reads CATSRDLGFEQYF. CDR3 sequence (DNA): TGTGCCACCAGCAGAGATTTGGGGTTCGAGCAGTACTTC. The full variable domain, with the rest looked up from reference TRBV15 and TRBJ2-7, is DAMVIQNPRYQVTQFGKPVTLSCSQTLNHNVMYWYQQKSSQAPKLLFHYYDKDFNNEADTPDNFQSRRPNTSFCFLDIRSPGLGDTAMYLCATSRDLGFEQYFGPGTRLTVT.

The rearrangement joins TRBV7-9 to TRBJ1-3; 9 bases match TRBD1. The CDR3 length is 14 residues. Per germline, CDR1 SEHNR and CDR2 FQNEAQ (reference sequence). V shed 5 bases and J 4 bases; nucleotides not matched to a gene: 3. For the CDR3, the DNA is TGTGCCAGCAGCGAGGGACAGGGAGGAAACACCATATATTTT. Translating gives CASSEGQGGNTIYF. Complete variable domain (other parts from reference TRBV7-9 and TRBJ1-3): DTGVSQNPRHKITKRGQNVTFRCDPISEHNRLYWYRQTLGQGPEFLTYFQNEAQLEKSRLLSDRFSAERPKGSFSTLEIQRTEQGDSAMYLCASSEGQGGNTIYFGEGSWLTVV.

The chain recombines TRBV11-2 with TRBJ2-5; D possibly corresponds to TRBD1 (6 bases). This CDR3 spans 15 amino acids. Per germline, CDR1 SGHAT and CDR2 FQNNGV. Trimming stripped 5 bases from V and 2 bases from J, with 15 bases between. Here the CDR3 DNA reads TGTGCCAGCAGCCGTGGGATTAGGGGGCAAGAGACCCAGTACTTC. Translated: CASSRGIRGQETQYF. The whole variable domain, filled in from reference TRBV11-2 and TRBJ2-5, reads EAGVAQSPRYKIIEKRQSVAFWCNPISGHATLYWYQQILGQGPKLLIQFQNNGVVDDSQLPKDRFSAERLKGVDSTLKIQPAKLEDSAVYLCASSRGIRGQETQYFGPGTRLLVL.

In this sample, this clonotype turned up many times. In DNA form, the CDR3 reads TGTGCCAGCAGCTTAGGGACTTTAAATGAGCAGTTCTTC. It translates to CASSLGTLNEQFF. V is TRBV7-2 and J is TRBJ2-1, with a weak D call TRBD2 (5 bases). CDR3 length equals 13 residues. Per the germline V gene, CDR1 is SGHTA and CDR2 is FQGNSA. V was clipped by 1 base and J by 7 bases, with 8 bases between them.

This clonotype appeared many times. The genes are TRBV7-2 and TRBJ1-2, with 8 bases that match TRBD1. This CDR3 contains 14 residues. Germline loops: CDR1 SGHTA, CDR2 FQGNSA. Trimming removed 6 bases from V and 7 bases from J; junction bases left unmatched: 10. The CDR3 DNA reads as TGTGCCAGCAGGGCTCAGGGGGCGGGTGGTGGCTACACCTTC. Its protein product is CASRAQGAGGGYTF.

V and J are TRBV18 and TRBJ2-5; the D gene could be TRBD1 or TRBD2 (6 bases each). CDR3 length equals 15 residues. Trimming stripped 1 base from V and 5 bases from J, with 14 bases between. Germline V gene data show CDR1 as KGHSH and CDR2 as LQKENI. The DNA for the CDR3 is TGTGCCAGCTCACCACTGGGGGGCCGGAGCGAGACCCAGTACTTC. It is translated as CASSPLGGRSETQYF.